What follows are 16 T cell receptor delta chains derived from one specimen sequenced in a study of γδ T cells in repeated Plasmodium falciparum infection. Gammadelta T cells were flow-sorted from PBMC into Vgamma9/Vdelta2+ and Vdelta2-negative populations for bulk analysis. TCRdb re-called the multiplex PCR reads using CATT. The sample shows tens of thousands of delta-chain clones, roughly 1.8% of them seen only once. The specimen sequenced was gamma-delta T cells from blood. The receptor set was obtained from a pool of human donors (malaria-infected and uninfected, not separated).

In its sample, this clone was seen a few times. This likely traces to a read error, being one base from a far larger clone. Other DNA sequences of this sample code for an identical CDR3. This chain links TRDV3 with TRDJ1, with 13 bases fitting TRDD3. Germline V gives CDR1 TVYSNPD, CDR2 GDNSRS (reference sequence). The CDR3 length is 22 residues. V was clipped by 0 bases and J by 2 bases; unmatched bases: 24. The CDR3 sequence is CAFRPSRRKILGDTRWTDKLIF. The CDR3 DNA reads TGTGCCTTTAGACCCTCCCGGCGGAAGATACTGGGGGATACGCGTTGGACCGATAAACTCATCTTT.

This clone has at least ten counts. This chain joins TRDV1 and TRDJ1; possibly TRDD2 for D (6 bases). This CDR3 has 17 residues. The germline V and J ends were trimmed by 5 bases and 0 bases, with 19 bases remaining between them. Germline CDR1 and CDR2: TSWWSYY and QGS. CDR3 DNA: TGTGCTCTTGGGACGCCCTCGGACCTTCCGTACACCGATAAACTCATCTTT. It encodes CALGTPSDLPYTDKLIF.

This clone came up many times. With a much larger clone just one base away, this may be a read error. The chain combines TRDV1 with TRDJ1; possibly TRDD3 for D (5 bases). The J gene, absent from TCRdb, was called here by matching the DNA to germline. CDR3 length equals 24 residues. Trimming removed 1 base from V and 5 bases from J, with 41 bases in between. CDR1 TSWWSYY and CDR2 QGS come from the germline V gene. CDR3 DNA: TGTGCTCTTGGGGAACGTATGGGCCACATACGCGGGGTCTGTAATCCGAACGCGTCGGATAAACTCATCTTT. Translating gives CALGERMGHIRGVCNPNASDKLIF.

Ten or more counts support this clone. The amino acid sequence in TCRdb belongs to a much larger clone and departs from this DNA's translation at residue 14, likely a sequencing read error; the sequence shown is translated from the DNA. This chain uses TRDV1 with TRDJ1; unclear D gene. The CDR3 is 19 amino acids. Germline lookup yields CDR1 TSWWSYY and CDR2 QGS. V was cut by 0 bases and J by 3 bases, with 23 bases left in between. The CDR3 protein is CALGELKVTTVRYADKLIF. CDR3 coding DNA: TGTGCTCTTGGGGAACTAAAGGTGACTACTGTTCGGTACGCCGATAAACTCATCTTT.

This clone has a handful of counts. TCRdb's protein for this DNA is that of a much larger clone and differs from the translation at residue 4, likely a read error; the protein shown is the DNA translation. This sequence joins TRDV1 and TRDJ1; 11 bases map to TRDD3. The CDR3 has 23 residues. Germline V lookup: CDR1 TSWWSYY, CDR2 QGS. After removal of 7 bases from V and 3 bases from J, the junction contained 31 bases not matched to a gene. CDR3 loop: CALEVIHFVPYWGIRGYADKLIF. As DNA, the CDR3 is TGTGCTCTTGAGGTCATCCATTTTGTTCCTTACTGGGGGATAAGGGGGTACGCCGATAAACTCATCTTT.

Points on this clone: TCRdb has a much larger clone's protein, which differs at residue 15 from the translation of this DNA, likely because of a read error; what is shown is the protein translated from the DNA. The rearrangement uses TRDV1 and TRDJ1; 8 nucleotides match TRDD3. Here the J gene was assigned by germline matching of the DNA, as TCRdb has none. In germline, CDR1 is TSWWSYY, CDR2 QGS. The CDR3 loop spans 26 amino acids. V lost 2 bases to trimming and J lost 0 bases; unmatched junction nucleotides: 35. The CDR3 nucleotides read TGTGCTCTTGGGGAAGCTAAAGGTCTCCTGGGTACACAGACGACACTGGGGGCTGTTAACACCGATAAACTCATCTTT. It is translated as CALGEAKGLLGTQTTLGAVNTDKLIF.

This clone came up a few times. A read error likely explains why the TCRdb protein, taken from a much larger clone, differs from this DNA's translation at residue 20; the protein shown is translated from the DNA. V and J are TRDV1 and TRDJ1, with a weak D call TRDD3 (8 bases). Because TCRdb records no J gene, it was assigned here through a match of the DNA to germline. The CDR3 sequence is 24 residues long. In germline, CDR1 is TSWWSYY, CDR2 QGS. The CDR3 here is CALGRSKIPAFLRGIGGGTNKLIF. In DNA form, the CDR3 reads TGTGCTCTTGGCCGATCAAAGATTCCTGCCTTCCTTCGGGGGATAGGAGGGGGCACCAATAAACTCATCTTT.

As regards this clone: This DNA's translation and the protein TCRdb lists, from a much larger clone, do not match at residue 13, likely due to a read error; the protein shown is translated from the DNA. The chain couples TRDV1 to TRDJ1; tentative D call: TRDD3 (6 bases). The germline CDR1 and CDR2 sequences are TSWWSYY and QGS. The CDR3 sequence is 18 residues long. CDR3 region: CALGEWGSDPVYADKLTF. In DNA form, the CDR3 reads TGTGCTCTTGGGGAATGGGGATCGGATCCCGTGTACGCCGATAAACTCACCTTT.

To note about this clone: Translating this DNA gives a protein that differs at residue 14 from the TCRdb one, which belongs to a much larger clone; a read error is likely, and the protein shown is this translation. This chain links TRDV1 with TRDJ1, with 8 bases that match TRDD3. This CDR3 contains 19 residues. Trimming removed 4 bases from V and 3 bases from J; junction bases left unmatched: 19. Germline assignment: CDR1 TSWWSYY and CDR2 QGS. As DNA, the CDR3 is TGTGCTCTTGGGGGCCCCGGAGGCCACTGGGGGCCCTACGCCGATAAACTCATCTTT. It is translated as CALGGPGGHWGPYADKLIF.

This clone was seen only a few times. This likely traces to a read error, being one base from a far larger clone. The chain joins TRDV1 to TRDJ1, with D perhaps given as TRDD2 or TRDD3 (9 bases each). TCRdb leaves out the J gene; it was filled in here by matching the DNA to germline. The CDR3 runs 21 residues. CDR1 TSWWSYY and CDR2 QGS come from the germline V gene. V lost 9 bases to trimming and J lost 1 base, with 36 bases between them. In DNA, the CDR3 is TGTGCTCTCGGGCTCAGCCTTCCTACGCCTTGGGGGATAATTCCCACCGATAAACTCATCTTT. This codes for CALGLSLPTPWGIIPTDKLIF.

The table lists this clone with many counts. TCRdb lists the protein of a much larger clone for this DNA, which differs at residue 12, so this is likely a read error; the protein given here is translated from the DNA itself. The V gene is TRDV1, the J gene TRDJ1; D not certain. The CDR3 extends over 19 amino acids. From germline, CDR1 is TSWWSYY and CDR2 QGS. Trimming stripped 0 bases from V and 0 bases from J, with 20 bases between. In DNA form, the CDR3 reads TGTGCTCTTGGGGAACTAAAGGTGACTACTGTTCAGTACACCGATAAACTCATCTTT. Its translation is CALGELKVTTVQYTDKLIF.

A word on this clone: The amino acid sequence in TCRdb belongs to a much larger clone and departs from this DNA's translation at residue 8, likely a sequencing read error; the sequence shown is translated from the DNA. The chain links TRDV2 to TRDJ1; TRDD3 is a possible D gene (6 bases). TCRdb is silent on the J gene; assignment here came from matching the DNA to germline. Germline V CDR1 and CDR2: GEAIGNYY, EKD. The germline V and J ends were trimmed by 3 bases and 0 bases, with 16 bases remaining between them. The CDR3 has 16 residues. The CDR3: CACDDLGKFYTDKLIF. The CDR3 bases are TGTGCCTGTGACGATCTGGGGAAGTTCTACACCGATAAACTCATCTTT.

On this clone: TCRdb attributes to this sequence the protein of a much larger clone, which differs from the DNA translation at residue 18; a read error is likely, and the protein displayed is translated from the DNA. For the V gene the call is TRDV1; the J gene has no call; the table's D call, TRDD3, was not checked against the DNA. This CDR3 is built from 19 residues. Germline V CDR1 and CDR2: TSWWSYY, QGS. CDR3 sequence: CALVELPRLGLLNYLKLTF. Written as DNA, the CDR3 is TGTGCTCTTGTGGAGCTGCCGAGGCTGGGGTTACTAAACTACCTGAAACTCACCTTT.

This clone was picked up many times. A read error is likely here: a far larger clone is one base away. In the same sample, other DNA sequences code for this CDR3. The gene calls are TRDV1 and TRDJ1; tentatively, D is TRDD2 (6 bases). The V and J ends lost 4 bases and 0 bases respectively, with 30 bases between them. Germline CDR1 TSWWSYY, CDR2 QGS. The length of the CDR3 is 21 residues. CDR3 nucleotides: TGTGCTCTTGGGGTTCAAGGGTGGCTCCTACTTCGCACTTCGTACACCGATAAACTCATCTTT. As protein: CALGVQGWLLLRTSYTDKLIF.

With respect to this clone: A far larger clone is one nucleotide away, so this likely arose from a read error. The V gene is listed as TRDV1; no J gene was called; whether TRDD3, the table's D call, matches the DNA was not checked. CDR1 TSWWSYY and CDR2 QGS come from the germline V gene. The CDR3 has 21 residues. The CDR3 is CALGKYRPNYGGYEGFDKLIF. The CDR3, as DNA: TGTGCTCTTGGGAAATACCGTCCGAACTATGGGGGATACGAGGGGTTCGATAAGCTCATCTTT.

Ten or more counts support this clone. A read error likely explains this, since a far larger clone differs by one base. The sample carries other DNA sequences with the same CDR3. The CDR3 DNA follows: TGTGCCTGTGACGACCTCCTGGGGGATACGACGGAACTCATCTTT. Protein sequence: CACDDLLGDTTELIF. The chain combines TRDV2 with TRDJ1; 12 bases map to TRDD3. The CDR3 extends over 15 amino acids. Germline CDR1 GEAIGNYY, CDR2 EKD. The junction had 10 bases not matched to a gene; V was cut back by 3 bases and J by 9 bases.